Listed below are T cell receptor beta chains from one sample, sequenced in a study of human T cells and chemical hapten exposure. TCRdb passed the RACE reads through MiXCR, listing each CDR3 protein once. Among a few hundred thousand distinct CDR3 sequences, about 6% were seen once, and the ten largest hold around 6.1%. The specimen comprised whole blood, sampled in connection with sensitization to the hapten diphenylcyclopropenone (DPC). The origin of the receptors is a woman younger than 30 with alopecia areata. Some clones in this sample may be carry-over from other donors' samples. The CDR3 runs from the conserved cysteine through the conserved F or W. A D gene is named only where the DNA matches it firmly. The size of a clone is reported for some rows only, either as once, few or many, or as a class for expanded clones.

CDR3 DNA,CDR3 protein,V gene,clone size,J gene,D gene
TGTGCCAGCAGCCCCGTCAAGGCGCTCGAGCAGTACTTC,CASSPVKALEQYF,TRBV7-2,many,TRBJ2-7,-
TGCAGCGTGATGGGGGGGGCTTATACGCAGTATTTT,CSVMGGAYTQYF,TRBV29-1,few,TRBJ2-3,-
TGTGCCAGCTCACCCGGGGGGATCTATGGCTACACCTTC,CASSPGGIYGYTF,TRBV18,few,TRBJ1-2,-
TGCAGTGCTAGTTCCGAATTGGAGACCCAGTACTTC,CSASSELETQYF,TRBV20-1,few,TRBJ2-5,-
TGTGCCAGCAGCGTAGATCTGGGAAACTATGGCTACACCTTC,CASSVDLGNYGYTF,TRBV9,many,TRBJ1-2,-
-,CASSEPSAPVRHGYTF,TRBV4-2,many,TRBJ1-2,-
TGCAGCGTTAGGACAGGCCGGTACACAGATACGCAGTATTTT,CSVRTGRYTDTQYF,TRBV29-1,-,TRBJ2-3,TRBD1
TGTGCCAGCAGTTTATTGGGACTAACACTGGGGAAACTGTTTTTT,CASSLLGLTLGKLFF,TRBV12-3/TRBV12-4,many,TRBJ1-4,-
TGTGCCAGCAGCTCTAGGTCTCCCGCCTACAATGAGCAGTTCTTC,CASSSRSPAYNEQFF,TRBV7-6,few,TRBJ2-1,-
TGCGCCAGCAGCCAAGATAGACAACAGGGTAACTATGGCTACACCTTC,CASSQDRQQGNYGYTF,TRBV4-3,many,TRBJ1-2,-
TGTGCCAGCAGTTTACTAGGACTGTCGAACACTGAAGCTTTCTTT,CASSLLGLSNTEAFF,TRBV6-1,many,TRBJ1-1,-
TGTGCCAGCAGCCAATCTGGAATCTCGGATACGCAGTATTTT,CASSQSGISDTQYF,TRBV3-1,few,TRBJ2-3,-
TGTGCCAGCAGTTACCAAAATTACGAGCAGTACTTC,CASSYQNYEQYF,TRBV6-2/TRBV6-3,-,TRBJ2-7,-
TGTGCCAGCACCCCCCCGGGGACTTCGAACTATGGCTACACCTTC,CASTPPGTSNYGYTF,TRBV2,few,TRBJ1-2,-
TGCAGTGCTACCGGACAGGCCGCACATAGCACAGATACGCAGTATTTT,CSATGQAAHSTDTQYF,TRBV20-1,-,TRBJ2-3,TRBD1
TGTGCCAGCAGCTTTGGTGAACGGACCGGGGAGCTGTTTTTT,CASSFGERTGELFF,TRBV7-2,few,TRBJ2-2,-
TGTGCCAGCAGCGTAGGGCCAGAGACTAACTATGGCTACACCTTC,CASSVGPETNYGYTF,TRBV9,many,TRBJ1-2,-
TGTGCCAGCAGCCCCGGACTAGCGGGGATCACCGGGGAGCTGTTTTTT,CASSPGLAGITGELFF,TRBV7-6,many,TRBJ2-2,TRBD2
TGCGCCAGCAGCCCGGGGACAGGGGCCTCCTACGAGCAGTACTTC,CASSPGTGASYEQYF,TRBV5-1,-,TRBJ2-7,TRBD1
TGTGCCATCAGTACTACAGGGCCCACTGAAGCTTTCTTT,CAISTTGPTEAFF,TRBV10-3,many,TRBJ1-1,-
TGTGCCAGCAGTTTGTCAGGGGCCGACACTGAAGCTTTCTTT,CASSLSGADTEAFF,TRBV28,many,TRBJ1-1,-
TGTGCCAGTAGGGACGGCTCCACAGATACGCAGTATTTT,CASRDGSTDTQYF,TRBV28,many,TRBJ2-3,-
TGTGCCCATGGCAGAGACACAGATACGCAGTATTTT,CAHGRDTDTQYF,TRBV10-3,few,TRBJ2-3,-
TGTGCCAGCAGTTACTCGAGTCAGGGATTAAGAGATACGCAGTATTTT,CASSYSSQGLRDTQYF,TRBV6-5,-,TRBJ2-3,-
TGTGCCAGCAGCTTGAGAGACCGGATTAACACAGATACGCAGTATTTT,CASSLRDRINTDTQYF,TRBV5-5,many,TRBJ2-3,-
TGCAGTGCCACCCACCCAGGGACAGATACGCAGTATTTT,CSATHPGTDTQYF,TRBV20-1,few,TRBJ2-3,-
TGTGCCAGCAGCCCCGGACGGTCGAACACCGGGGAGCTGTTTTTT,CASSPGRSNTGELFF,TRBV2,many,TRBJ2-2,-
TGTGCCAGCAGTCCGGCCGGCCAAACTTTCTACGAGCAGTACTTC,CASSPAGQTFYEQYF,TRBV27,few,TRBJ2-7,-
TGTGCCACCAGCATCTCGGGCGTCTACAATGAGCAGTTCTTC,CATSISGVYNEQFF,TRBV15,-,TRBJ2-1,-
TGTGCCAGCAGTGAAGTTAGCACAGATACGCAGTATTTT,CASSEVSTDTQYF,TRBV6-1,-,TRBJ2-3,-
TGTGCCAGCAGCCGACTAGCGGGGGGGCGGAATACGCAGTATTTT,CASSRLAGGRNTQYF,TRBV7-3,few,TRBJ2-3,TRBD2
TGTGCCAGCAGCTTGTTTGGACAGGGGATATCCGGGGGCACTGAAGCTTTCTTT,CASSLFGQGISGGTEAFF,TRBV5-4,many,TRBJ1-1,TRBD1